This T cell receptor (beta chain) stems from a study of blood T cells in healthy people across ages. Study-wide results and limits: Whereas aged donors had fewer naive CD4+ cells, long-lived donors had more of them and higher diversity. Older age went with lower TCR beta diversity per million T cells, in a roughly linear way.

The second PCR ran roughly 6 to 11 cycles with a sample-barcoded 5' primer and J-beta primers. All cDNA molecules were each tagged by a template-switch adaptor with 12 random nucleotides. TCRdb reprocessed the 5' RACE reads via MiXCR and lists one record per CDR3 protein. The sample has roughly 1,700,000 distinct CDR3 sequences, 28% seen once. This CDR3 has 14 amino acids. With 6 bases clipped from V and 0 bases from J, the junction kept 4 bases outside the gene matches. The germline V gene has CDR1 MNHEY and CDR2 SVGAGI. The donors, healthy Caucasians from Russia, were aged roughly 6 to 100. In the case of this clonotype: Its specificity is unknown. Possible read error: a much larger clone is one base away.

The rearrangement uses TRBV6-5 and TRBJ2-7, with 8 nucleotides matching TRBD2. The receptor comes from a woman in her thirties in good health. What was sequenced was blood. The CDR3 here is CASRRGAGSYEQYF. The CDR3 DNA reads TGTGCCAGCAGGCGGGGGGCGGGCTCCTACGAGCAGTACTTC.